A selection of T cell receptor beta chains follows, all from one sample in a study of T cell responses to AZD1222 COVID-19 vaccine. This table comes from immunoSEQ multiplex PCR, and its TCRdb copy is limited to in-frame clones, with some not included. The table shows roughly 140,000 clones, with around nine tenths occurring only once. The sequencing here drew on peripheral blood, taken 28 days after the second AZD1222 dose. The receptor set was obtained from an adult who received the AZD1222 COVID-19 vaccine. CDR3s include the opening cysteine and the closing phenylalanine or tryptophan. A D gene is named only where the DNA matches it firmly. Rows may omit the clone size; those that give it use once, few, many or a size class.

v_call,d_call,j_call,clone_size,cdr3_nt,cdr3_aa
TRBV7-2,-,TRBJ1-2,-,TGTGCCAGCAGCTTAGGCGGTGGCAGCACTACGGGGACCTTC,CASSLGGGSTTGTF
TRBV10-2,TRBD1,TRBJ2-3,-,TGCGCCAGCAAACAGGGGGCCACAGATACGCAGTATTTT,CASKQGATDTQYF
TRBV5-1,TRBD1,TRBJ2-1,-,TGCGCCAGCAGCTTGGGGGACAGGGGGCACAATGAGCAGTTCTTC,CASSLGDRGHNEQFF
TRBV5-4,TRBD1,TRBJ1-1,once,TGTGCCAGCAGCCCGCCGGACAGGGCGGCTGAAGCTTTCTTT,CASSPPDRAAEAFF
TRBV19,-,TRBJ2-2,-,TGTGCCAGTAGTATTAGGCCCAACTTCCCCCAGATGGGAGCGAACACCGGGGAGCTGTTTTTT,CASSIRPNFPQMGANTGELFF
TRBV6-5,TRBD1,TRBJ1-4,-,TGTGCCAGCAGTAAGACAGGGGGCGGTGAAAAACTGTTTTTT,CASSKTGGGEKLFF
TRBV30,-,TRBJ2-2,-,TGTGCCTGGAGTGTAGGGGGGGAGCTGTTTTTT,CAWSVGGELFF
TRBV7-9,-,TRBJ1-2,-,TGTGCCAGCAGCCTCTTAGACTCGCAAACAGGGGGCTACACCTTC,CASSLLDSQTGGYTF
TRBV7-6,TRBD2,TRBJ2-3,-,TGTGCCAGCAGCTTAGGTTCTAGCGGGAGTGTGGGTACGCAGTATTTT,CASSLGSSGSVGTQYF
TRBV18,TRBD1,TRBJ1-4,-,TGTGCCAGCTCACCGGTCACGACAGGGGGCCATGAAAAACTGTTTTTT,CASSPVTTGGHEKLFF